These T cell receptor beta chains were read from a single sample in a study of T cell responses to AZD1222 COVID-19 vaccine. TCRdb's table, derived via immunoSEQ multiplex PCR, lists solely in-frame clones and lacks some. Altogether roughly 140,000 clones are present, 90% to 95% being singletons, with the ten largest covering about 3%. This specimen was peripheral blood, taken on day 0 of MenACWY control vaccination. The receptors derive from an adult in good health. Both conserved end residues are part of each CDR3. A D gene is named only where the DNA matches it firmly. Size tells how often a clone was seen (once, few, many) or the class of an expanded clone, and some rows leave it out.

j_call: TRBJ1-4; clone_size: NA; v_call: TRBV4-2; d_call: TRBD1; cdr3_nt: TGTGCCAGCAGCCATCGGACAGGGGCGGTTGAAAAACTGTTTTTT; cdr3_aa: CASSHRTGAVEKLFF
j_call: TRBJ1-4; clone_size: NA; v_call: TRBV5-6; d_call: NA; cdr3_nt: TGTGCCAGCAGCTCAACAGGGTACGGGGCTGAAAAACTGTTTTTT; cdr3_aa: CASSSTGYGAEKLFF
j_call: TRBJ1-3; clone_size: NA; v_call: TRBV14; d_call: NA; cdr3_nt: TGTGCCAGCAGCCAGAACAGACAGTCCTCTGGAAACACCATATATTTT; cdr3_aa: CASSQNRQSSGNTIYF
j_call: TRBJ1-1; clone_size: once; v_call: TRBV7-6; d_call: TRBD1; cdr3_nt: TGTGCCAGCAGCTTAGCTTCGGGACAGGGGGGGAACACTGAAGCTTTCTTT; cdr3_aa: CASSLASGQGGNTEAFF
j_call: TRBJ1-6; clone_size: NA; v_call: TRBV2; d_call: NA; cdr3_nt: TGTGCCAGCATCTCCGGGGGGGGCGCTCACTATAATTCACCCCTCCACTTT; cdr3_aa: CASISGGGAHYNSPLHF
j_call: TRBJ2-3; clone_size: NA; v_call: TRBV5-1; d_call: NA; cdr3_nt: TGCGCCAGCAGCTTTAGCACAGATACGCAGTATTTT; cdr3_aa: CASSFSTDTQYF
j_call: TRBJ2-1; clone_size: NA; v_call: TRBV19; d_call: TRBD2; cdr3_nt: TGTGCCACCACGGGGGGGTATTACAATGAGCAGTTCTTC; cdr3_aa: CATTGGYYNEQFF
j_call: TRBJ1-1; clone_size: once; v_call: TRBV2; d_call: NA; cdr3_nt: TGTGCCAGCACCACCGCAGGGGTGAATGGAGCTTTCTTT; cdr3_aa: CASTTAGVNGAFF
j_call: TRBJ1-6; clone_size: NA; v_call: TRBV27; d_call: NA; cdr3_nt: TGTGCCAGCAGTTCTTACGGAAGCTCCTATAATTCACCCCTCCACTTT; cdr3_aa: CASSSYGSSYNSPLHF
j_call: TRBJ2-7; clone_size: NA; v_call: TRBV5-1; d_call: NA; cdr3_nt: TGCGCCAGCAGCTCGACAGGTGGATTGTACAACGAGCAGTACTTC; cdr3_aa: CASSSTGGLYNEQYF
j_call: TRBJ2-1; clone_size: NA; v_call: TRBV5-1; d_call: NA; cdr3_nt: TGCGCCAGCAGCCCTGATGATAGGGGAGCAAGGGAGCAGTTCTTC; cdr3_aa: CASSPDDRGAREQFF
j_call: TRBJ1-5; clone_size: NA; v_call: TRBV7-6; d_call: NA; cdr3_nt: TGTGCCAGCAGCTTAGACGCGGGTTTAGGTCAGCCCCAGCATTTT; cdr3_aa: CASSLDAGLGQPQHF
j_call: TRBJ1-1; clone_size: NA; v_call: TRBV29-1; d_call: TRBD1; cdr3_nt: TGCAGCGTTGTCGCAGGGGGGGCCGGAAGCACTGAAGCTTTCTTT; cdr3_aa: CSVVAGGAGSTEAFF
j_call: TRBJ2-7; clone_size: once; v_call: TRBV30; d_call: NA; cdr3_nt: TGTGCCTGGAGTCTGTGGGAAGGCGAGCAGTACTTC; cdr3_aa: CAWSLWEGEQYF
j_call: TRBJ2-2; clone_size: few; v_call: TRBV7-3; d_call: TRBD2; cdr3_nt: TGTGCCAGCAGCTCCTGGACTAGCGGGACCGGGGAGCTGTTTTTT; cdr3_aa: CASSSWTSGTGELFF
j_call: TRBJ2-2; clone_size: NA; v_call: TRBV6-2/TRBV6-3; d_call: NA; cdr3_nt: TGTGCCAGCAGTTACGCGGCCACCGGGGAGCTGTTTTTT; cdr3_aa: CASSYAATGELFF
j_call: TRBJ1-5; clone_size: NA; v_call: TRBV2; d_call: NA; cdr3_nt: TGTGCCGGGAGGGGGACTAGCAATCAGCCCCAGCATTTT; cdr3_aa: CAGRGTSNQPQHF
j_call: TRBJ1-3; clone_size: once; v_call: TRBV4-1; d_call: NA; cdr3_nt: TGCGCCAGCAGCGTAGGAGGGGCAAGGGAAAGCTCTGGAAACACCATATATTTT; cdr3_aa: CASSVGGARESSGNTIYF
j_call: TRBJ2-3; clone_size: NA; v_call: TRBV6-1; d_call: NA; cdr3_nt: TGTGCCAGCAGTGAAGACTCGTTCCCTCGGGCAGATACGCAGTATTTT; cdr3_aa: CASSEDSFPRADTQYF
j_call: TRBJ1-6; clone_size: NA; v_call: TRBV7-2; d_call: NA; cdr3_nt: TGTGCCAGCAGCTTAAACAGGAGTTCACCCCTCCACTTT; cdr3_aa: CASSLNRSSPLHF
j_call: TRBJ1-2; clone_size: NA; v_call: TRBV18; d_call: NA; cdr3_nt: TGTGCCAGCTCAGCCCCTTATAGGGACTATGGCTACACCTTC; cdr3_aa: CASSAPYRDYGYTF
j_call: TRBJ1-5; clone_size: NA; v_call: TRBV11-1; d_call: NA; cdr3_nt: TGTGCCAGCAGCTTAGGACATCAACAGCCCCAGCATTTT; cdr3_aa: CASSLGHQQPQHF
j_call: TRBJ1-6; clone_size: NA; v_call: TRBV2; d_call: NA; cdr3_nt: TGTGCCAGCAGGGGGGACCGTAATTATAATTCACCCCTCCACTTT; cdr3_aa: CASRGDRNYNSPLHF
j_call: TRBJ2-1; clone_size: once; v_call: TRBV18; d_call: TRBD2; cdr3_nt: TGTGCCAGCTCACCCCTCGGGGGGATAGCGGGACGAGTGGAGCAGTTCTTC; cdr3_aa: CASSPLGGIAGRVEQFF
j_call: TRBJ2-7; clone_size: NA; v_call: TRBV9; d_call: TRBD1; cdr3_nt: TGTGCCAGCAGCTCTCCCGGGACAGGGTTATTCGGCGAGCAGTACTTC; cdr3_aa: CASSSPGTGLFGEQYF
j_call: TRBJ2-5; clone_size: NA; v_call: TRBV6-5; d_call: TRBD1; cdr3_nt: TGTGCCAGCAGTCTTGACAGGGGGCAAGGGGAGACCCAGTACTTC; cdr3_aa: CASSLDRGQGETQYF
j_call: TRBJ1-5; clone_size: NA; v_call: TRBV23-1; d_call: NA; cdr3_nt: TGCGCCAGCAGCGGGACGGTTAATCAGCCCCAGCATTTT; cdr3_aa: CASSGTVNQPQHF
j_call: TRBJ2-7; clone_size: once; v_call: TRBV19; d_call: TRBD2; cdr3_nt: TGTGCCAGTAGTATAGGAGGACTAGCGGGGGACTCCTACGAGCAGTACTTC; cdr3_aa: CASSIGGLAGDSYEQYF
j_call: TRBJ1-4; clone_size: NA; v_call: TRBV3-1/TRBV3-2; d_call: TRBD1; cdr3_nt: TGTGCCAGCAGCGTGGGACAGGGAAAAGATGAAAAACTGTTTTTT; cdr3_aa: CASSVGQGKDEKLFF
j_call: TRBJ2-1; clone_size: NA; v_call: TRBV2; d_call: NA; cdr3_nt: TGTGCCAGCAGCCCTTTCAATGAGCAGTTCTTC; cdr3_aa: CASSPFNEQFF
j_call: TRBJ2-1; clone_size: NA; v_call: TRBV7-9; d_call: NA; cdr3_nt: TGTGCCAGCAGCTTAGAGAGGAGAGAACCGGGGAATGAGCAGTTCTTC; cdr3_aa: CASSLERREPGNEQFF
j_call: TRBJ1-1; clone_size: NA; v_call: TRBV2; d_call: NA; cdr3_nt: TGTGCCAGCAGTACTGACGTGAACACTGAAGCTTTCTTT; cdr3_aa: CASSTDVNTEAFF
j_call: TRBJ1-2; clone_size: NA; v_call: TRBV28; d_call: TRBD1; cdr3_nt: TGTGCCAGCGACGGACAGGCTAACTATGGCTACACCTTC; cdr3_aa: CASDGQANYGYTF
j_call: TRBJ2-2; clone_size: NA; v_call: TRBV10-3; d_call: TRBD2; cdr3_nt: TGTGCCATGGAAGGGACTAAGAACACCGGGGAGCTGTTTTTT; cdr3_aa: CAMEGTKNTGELFF
j_call: TRBJ1-2; clone_size: NA; v_call: TRBV7-9; d_call: NA; cdr3_nt: TGTGCCAGCAGCTTGGGACACCTTAACTATGGCTACACCTTC; cdr3_aa: CASSLGHLNYGYTF
j_call: TRBJ1-1; clone_size: NA; v_call: TRBV3-1/TRBV3-2; d_call: TRBD1; cdr3_nt: TGTGCCAGCAGCCCCCGGGACAGGGGGCACAACACTGAAGCTTTCTTT; cdr3_aa: CASSPRDRGHNTEAFF
j_call: TRBJ2-1; clone_size: NA; v_call: TRBV6-4; d_call: NA; cdr3_nt: TGTGCCAGCAGTGAAGAGGAGAGCTCCTACAATGAGCAGTTCTTC; cdr3_aa: CASSEEESSYNEQFF
j_call: TRBJ2-2; clone_size: NA; v_call: TRBV29-1; d_call: NA; cdr3_nt: TGCAGCGTTGAACCGGGGAACTCCGGGGAGCTGTTTTTT; cdr3_aa: CSVEPGNSGELFF
j_call: TRBJ1-2; clone_size: NA; v_call: TRBV19; d_call: NA; cdr3_nt: TGTGCCAGTAGGCAGGAACGGGTTAACTATGGCTACACCTTC; cdr3_aa: CASRQERVNYGYTF
j_call: TRBJ1-2; clone_size: NA; v_call: TRBV7-3; d_call: NA; cdr3_nt: TGTGCCAGCAGCTTAGGGGTACAAGACTATGGCTACACCTTC; cdr3_aa: CASSLGVQDYGYTF
j_call: TRBJ2-1; clone_size: once; v_call: TRBV9; d_call: TRBD2; cdr3_nt: TGTGCCAGCAGCCTCCGGGTAGCGGGAGGTGATGAGCAGTTCTTC; cdr3_aa: CASSLRVAGGDEQFF
j_call: TRBJ2-3; clone_size: NA; v_call: TRBV2; d_call: NA; cdr3_nt: TGTGCCAGCAGTTTCTTTGGGACTGCCACAGATACGCAGTATTTT; cdr3_aa: CASSFFGTATDTQYF
j_call: TRBJ2-7; clone_size: NA; v_call: TRBV5-1; d_call: NA; cdr3_nt: TGCGCCAGCACCCTTACCGGAGGCTCCTACGAGCAGTACTTC; cdr3_aa: CASTLTGGSYEQYF
j_call: TRBJ2-7; clone_size: NA; v_call: TRBV27; d_call: NA; cdr3_nt: TGTGCCAGCAGTTTTCGGGCCAACTACGAGCAGTACTTC; cdr3_aa: CASSFRANYEQYF
j_call: TRBJ2-7; clone_size: NA; v_call: TRBV3-1/TRBV3-2; d_call: NA; cdr3_nt: TGTGCCAGCAGCCCTTCGGGGGTATCCGAGCAGTACTTC; cdr3_aa: CASSPSGVSEQYF
j_call: TRBJ2-1; clone_size: NA; v_call: TRBV24-1; d_call: NA; cdr3_nt: TGTGCCACCAGTGACCCCAATATAGGGGGGGCCTACAATGAGCAGTTCTTC; cdr3_aa: CATSDPNIGGAYNEQFF
j_call: TRBJ2-1; clone_size: NA; v_call: TRBV15; d_call: NA; cdr3_nt: TGTGCCACCAGCAGGCGGGCTTCCCCTAGCTCCTACAATGAGCAGTTCTTC; cdr3_aa: CATSRRASPSSYNEQFF
j_call: TRBJ2-7; clone_size: NA; v_call: TRBV7-9; d_call: NA; cdr3_nt: TGTGCCAGCAGCCCCACCGGACCGGGACGTTACGAGCAGTACTTC; cdr3_aa: CASSPTGPGRYEQYF
j_call: TRBJ2-1; clone_size: NA; v_call: TRBV6-4; d_call: TRBD2; cdr3_nt: TGTGCCTCTCAGCGGGAGGAAGGGGACTACAATGAGCAGTTCTTC; cdr3_aa: CASQREEGDYNEQFF
j_call: TRBJ1-4; clone_size: NA; v_call: TRBV7-9; d_call: TRBD1; cdr3_nt: TGTGCCAGCAGCTTAGGGGACAGGGGAGATGAAAAACTGTTTTTT; cdr3_aa: CASSLGDRGDEKLFF